The rows below give T cell receptor beta chains drawn from one sample of a study of shared clonotypes between healthy human individuals. Using immunoSEQ multiplex PCR, the repertoire was profiled, and TCRdb retains in-frame clones only, with some absent. The sample carries about 820,000 clones, 80% to 95% recorded once. The material sequenced was naive CD8+ T cells sorted from blood. These receptors were taken from a man aged 25-45 years in good health. Both conserved end residues are part of each CDR3. D genes are given only for firm matches. Only some rows state a clone size, as once, few, many or a class for expanded clones.

CDR3 DNA: TGTGCCAGCAGTTACACCAGTCCCCAGGGCGGGCAGTTCTTC
CDR3 protein: CASSYTSPQGGQFF
J gene: TRBJ2-1
D gene: -
clone size: -
V gene: TRBV6-5

CDR3 DNA: TGTGCCAGCAGTTCACGACAGGGGTCCGGGGCCAACGTCCTGACTTTC
CDR3 protein: CASSSRQGSGANVLTF
J gene: TRBJ2-6
D gene: TRBD1
clone size: -
V gene: TRBV27

CDR3 DNA: TGTGCCAACCGGGGAGGTTTAAGTGATGGCTACACCTTC
CDR3 protein: CANRGGLSDGYTF
J gene: TRBJ1-2
D gene: -
clone size: -
V gene: TRBV10-3

CDR3 DNA: TGTGCCAGCAGCAGTCTAGCGGGAGGGGCCTACAATGAGCAGTTCTTC
CDR3 protein: CASSSLAGGAYNEQFF
J gene: TRBJ2-1
D gene: TRBD2
clone size: few
V gene: TRBV11-3

CDR3 DNA: TGTGCCAGCAGTACACACCGGGACAGGGAGACAGATACGCAGTATTTT
CDR3 protein: CASSTHRDRETDTQYF
J gene: TRBJ2-3
D gene: TRBD1
clone size: -
V gene: TRBV28

CDR3 DNA: TGCAGTGCTAGATTATCCTACGAGCAGTACTTC
CDR3 protein: CSARLSYEQYF
J gene: TRBJ2-7
D gene: -
clone size: -
V gene: TRBV20-1

CDR3 DNA: TGTGCCAGTAGTCTCCGACTCCGGGACCGAGCCCTAAACTCTGGGGCCAACGTCCTGACTTTC
CDR3 protein: CASSLRLRDRALNSGANVLTF
J gene: TRBJ2-6
D gene: -
clone size: -
V gene: TRBV19

CDR3 DNA: TGTGCCAGCAGCTTAGGGTTTAGCCCGGTCTTGCAGTATTTT
CDR3 protein: CASSLGFSPVLQYF
J gene: TRBJ2-3
D gene: -
clone size: -
V gene: TRBV13

CDR3 DNA: TGTGCCAGCAGTTTATCGACAGCGAGCTCCTACGAGCAGTACTTC
CDR3 protein: CASSLSTASSYEQYF
J gene: TRBJ2-7
D gene: -
clone size: once
V gene: TRBV27

CDR3 DNA: TGTGCCAGCAGCCCTTCGGACACCCCGGGGAATGAGCAGTTCTTC
CDR3 protein: CASSPSDTPGNEQFF
J gene: TRBJ2-1
D gene: -
clone size: -
V gene: TRBV7-9

CDR3 DNA: TGTGCCAGCCCGGGACGAAGCGGCGAGCAGTACTTC
CDR3 protein: CASPGRSGEQYF
J gene: TRBJ2-7
D gene: -
clone size: -
V gene: TRBV2

CDR3 DNA: TGTGCCAGTAGTATAGAAGGGAGGGACAGCCCTTACAATGAGCAGTTCTTC
CDR3 protein: CASSIEGRDSPYNEQFF
J gene: TRBJ2-1
D gene: -
clone size: once
V gene: TRBV19

CDR3 DNA: TGTGCCTGGAGTGCAGTTGACCGATCCACTGAAGCTTTCTTT
CDR3 protein: CAWSAVDRSTEAFF
J gene: TRBJ1-1
D gene: -
clone size: -
V gene: TRBV30

CDR3 DNA: TGTGCCAGCAGCTTAGACGCGACTGAAGCTTTCTTT
CDR3 protein: CASSLDATEAFF
J gene: TRBJ1-1
D gene: -
clone size: -
V gene: TRBV7-9

CDR3 DNA: TGTGCCAGCAGTTATATCTTTCCGGCGGCTGAGCAGTTCTTC
CDR3 protein: CASSYIFPAAEQFF
J gene: TRBJ2-1
D gene: -
clone size: once
V gene: TRBV6-6

CDR3 DNA: TGTGCCAGCAGCCTCTCCCCCCGAAACACCATATATTTT
CDR3 protein: CASSLSPRNTIYF
J gene: TRBJ1-3
D gene: -
clone size: -
V gene: TRBV27

CDR3 DNA: TGTGCCAGCAGCGTAGATGGGACAGGGGGCCGAAATGAGCAGTTCTTC
CDR3 protein: CASSVDGTGGRNEQFF
J gene: TRBJ2-1
D gene: TRBD1
clone size: -
V gene: TRBV9

CDR3 DNA: TGCAGCGTTGGGAGACAGGGGGGAAACACCGGGGAGCTGTTTTTT
CDR3 protein: CSVGRQGGNTGELFF
J gene: TRBJ2-2
D gene: TRBD1
clone size: -
V gene: TRBV29-1

CDR3 DNA: TGTGCCAGCAGTTGGCCGGGGGAGCTTTGCGAGCAGTACTTC
CDR3 protein: CASSWPGELCEQYF
J gene: TRBJ2-7
D gene: -
clone size: -
V gene: TRBV28

CDR3 DNA: TGTGCCAGCAGCGGACAGGGGAACCCTTACGAGCAGTACTTC
CDR3 protein: CASSGQGNPYEQYF
J gene: TRBJ2-7
D gene: TRBD1
clone size: -
V gene: TRBV28

CDR3 DNA: TGCGCCAGCAGCCCACGGGTAACAACCGGCTCGAACACCGGGGAGCTGTTTTTT
CDR3 protein: CASSPRVTTGSNTGELFF
J gene: TRBJ2-2
D gene: -
clone size: -
V gene: TRBV5-1

CDR3 DNA: TGTGCCAGCAGTTTAAGCGATGAGCAGTTCTTC
CDR3 protein: CASSLSDEQFF
J gene: TRBJ2-1
D gene: -
clone size: -
V gene: TRBV27

CDR3 DNA: TGTGCCATCAGGACAGAAACCGGGGAGCTGTTTTTT
CDR3 protein: CAIRTETGELFF
J gene: TRBJ2-2
D gene: -
clone size: -
V gene: TRBV10-3

CDR3 DNA: TGTGCCAGCAGCTCCTGGCAAGGGAGGACCGAACACACCGGGGAGCTGTTTTTT
CDR3 protein: CASSSWQGRTEHTGELFF
J gene: TRBJ2-2
D gene: -
clone size: -
V gene: TRBV11-2

CDR3 DNA: TGCGCCAGCAGCCAACCCCCGGGACAGGGGGCCCCCGGGGAGCTGTTTTTT
CDR3 protein: CASSQPPGQGAPGELFF
J gene: TRBJ2-2
D gene: TRBD1
clone size: -
V gene: TRBV4-1

CDR3 DNA: TGCGCCAGCAGCCAAGAACGCGGTGCCGGGTACGAGCAGTACTTC
CDR3 protein: CASSQERGAGYEQYF
J gene: TRBJ2-7
D gene: -
clone size: -
V gene: TRBV4-1

CDR3 DNA: TGTGCCAGCACCCATCACGGGTCGCCCTACGAGCAGTACTTC
CDR3 protein: CASTHHGSPYEQYF
J gene: TRBJ2-7
D gene: -
clone size: -
V gene: TRBV7-9